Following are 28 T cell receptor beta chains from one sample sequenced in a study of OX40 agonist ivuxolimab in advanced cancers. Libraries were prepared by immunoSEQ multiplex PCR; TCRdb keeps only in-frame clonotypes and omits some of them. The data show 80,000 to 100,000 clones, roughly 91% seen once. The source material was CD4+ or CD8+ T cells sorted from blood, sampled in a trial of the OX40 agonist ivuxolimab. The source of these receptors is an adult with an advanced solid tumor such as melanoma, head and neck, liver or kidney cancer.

CDR3 coding DNA: TGTGCCTGGGGGAACAGGGGGCTGGGCTATGGCTACACCTTC. This translates into CAWGNRGLGYGYTF. The chain is built from TRBV30 and TRBJ1-2; 9 bases match TRBD1. This CDR3 region has 14 residues. Trimming took 5 bases from V and 4 from J; bases not matched to a gene: 8. The V gene's germline CDR1 is GTSNPN and CDR2 SVGIG (reference sequence).

This chain's CDR3 is CASSLQDDGELFF. CDR3 DNA: TGTGCCAGCAGCTTACAAGATGACGGGGAGCTGTTTTTT. This chain connects TRBV7-3 to TRBJ2-2; D uncertain. The CDR3 consists of 13 residues. The germline V gene has CDR1 SGHTA and CDR2 FQGTGA. V lost 2 bases and J 7 bases, leaving 8 bases between the germline ends.

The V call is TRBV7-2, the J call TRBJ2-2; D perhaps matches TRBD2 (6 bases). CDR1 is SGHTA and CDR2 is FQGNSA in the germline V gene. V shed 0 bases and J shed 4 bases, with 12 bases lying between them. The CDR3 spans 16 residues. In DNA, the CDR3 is TGTGCCAGCAGCTTAGCTGCGGGGAGTTTCACCGGGGAGCTGTTTTTT. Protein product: CASSLAAGSFTGELFF.

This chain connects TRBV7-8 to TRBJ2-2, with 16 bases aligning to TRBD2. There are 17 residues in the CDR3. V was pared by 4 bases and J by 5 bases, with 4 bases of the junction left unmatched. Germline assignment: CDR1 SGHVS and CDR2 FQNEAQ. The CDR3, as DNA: TGTGCCAGCAGCTCCGGGACTAGCGGGGGGGCAACCGGGGAGCTGTTTTTT. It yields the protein CASSSGTSGGATGELFF.

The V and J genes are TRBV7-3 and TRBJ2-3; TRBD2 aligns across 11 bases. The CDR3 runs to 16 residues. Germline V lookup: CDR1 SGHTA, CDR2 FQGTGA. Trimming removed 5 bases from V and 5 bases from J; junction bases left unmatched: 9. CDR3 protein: CASSPTGTSGVDTQYF. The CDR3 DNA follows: TGTGCCAGCAGCCCCACCGGGACTAGCGGCGTAGATACGCAGTATTTT.

Here the CDR3 reads CASSEWGQGVDNEQFF. The DNA of the CDR3 is TGTGCCAGCAGTGAATGGGGTCAGGGTGTGGACAATGAGCAGTTCTTC. The gene calls are TRBV25-1 and TRBJ2-1, with TRBD1 as a possible D gene (5 bases). V lost 1 base, J lost 5 bases, and 15 bases lay in between. CDR1 MGHDK and CDR2 SYGVNS come from the germline V gene. This CDR3 is built from 16 residues.

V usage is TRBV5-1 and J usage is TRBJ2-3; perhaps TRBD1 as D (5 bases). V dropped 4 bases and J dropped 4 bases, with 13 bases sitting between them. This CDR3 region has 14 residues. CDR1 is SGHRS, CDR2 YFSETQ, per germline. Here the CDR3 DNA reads TGCGCCAGCAGCGGTCAGGGCGGTCCAGATACGCAGTATTTT. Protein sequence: CASSGQGGPDTQYF.

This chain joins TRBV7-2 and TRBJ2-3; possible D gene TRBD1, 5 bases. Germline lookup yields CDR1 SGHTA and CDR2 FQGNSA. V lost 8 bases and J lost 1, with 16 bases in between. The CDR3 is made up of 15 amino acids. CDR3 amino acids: CASRTDKARTDTQYF. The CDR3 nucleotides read TGTGCCAGCCGTACGGACAAGGCGCGCACAGATACGCAGTATTTT.

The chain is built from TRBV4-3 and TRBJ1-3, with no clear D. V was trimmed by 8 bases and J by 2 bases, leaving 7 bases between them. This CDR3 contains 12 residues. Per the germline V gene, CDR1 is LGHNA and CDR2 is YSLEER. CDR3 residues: CASSNPGNTIYF. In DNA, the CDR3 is TGCGCCAGCTCCAATCCTGGAAACACCATATATTTT.

CDR3 nucleotides: TGCAGCGTTGACAGGAAGGACTACACCTTC. Its translation: CSVDRKDYTF. This rearrangement joins TRBV29-1 to TRBJ1-2; D not resolved. Trimming removed 3 bases at V and 10 bases at J, with 9 bases between. The V gene's germline CDR1 is SQVTM and CDR2 ANQGSEA. The CDR3 is 10 amino acids.

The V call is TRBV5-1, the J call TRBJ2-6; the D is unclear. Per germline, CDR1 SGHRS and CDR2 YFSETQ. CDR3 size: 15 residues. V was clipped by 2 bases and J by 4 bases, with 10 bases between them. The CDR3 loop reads CASSFGSTGANVLTF. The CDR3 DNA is TGCGCCAGCAGCTTCGGAAGCACGGGGGCCAACGTCCTGACTTTC.

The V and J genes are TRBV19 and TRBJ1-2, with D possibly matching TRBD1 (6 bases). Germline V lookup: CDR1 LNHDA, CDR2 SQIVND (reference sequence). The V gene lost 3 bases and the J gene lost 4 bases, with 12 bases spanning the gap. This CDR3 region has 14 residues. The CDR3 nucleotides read TGTGCCAGTAGTATCCTTGGACAGAGCTATGGCTACACCTTC. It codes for CASSILGQSYGYTF.

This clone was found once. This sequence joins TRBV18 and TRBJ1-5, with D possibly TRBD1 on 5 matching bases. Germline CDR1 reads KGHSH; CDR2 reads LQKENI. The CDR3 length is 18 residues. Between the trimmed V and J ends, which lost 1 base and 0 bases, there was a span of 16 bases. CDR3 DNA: TGTGCCAGCTCACCACGGAATCCGGGGGGATATAGCAATCAGCCCCAGCATTTT. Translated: CASSPRNPGGYSNQPQHF.

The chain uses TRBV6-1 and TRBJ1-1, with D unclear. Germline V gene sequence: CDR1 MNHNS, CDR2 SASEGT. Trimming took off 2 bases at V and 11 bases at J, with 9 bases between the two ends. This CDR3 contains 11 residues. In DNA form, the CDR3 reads TGTGCCAGCAGTGAAAATGCCGAGGCTTTCTTT. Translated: CASSENAEAFF.

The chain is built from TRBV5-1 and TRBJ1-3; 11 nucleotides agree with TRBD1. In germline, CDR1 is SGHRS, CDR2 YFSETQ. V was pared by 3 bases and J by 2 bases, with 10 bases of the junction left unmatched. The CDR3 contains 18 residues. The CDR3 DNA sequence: TGCGCCAGCAGCTCGGGACAGGGGGATTTGCGGGCTGGAAACACCATATATTTT. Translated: CASSSGQGDLRAGNTIYF.

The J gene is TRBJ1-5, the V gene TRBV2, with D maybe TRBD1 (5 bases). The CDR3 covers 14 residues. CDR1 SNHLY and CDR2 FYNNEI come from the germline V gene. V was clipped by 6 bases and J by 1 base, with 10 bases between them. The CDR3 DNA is TGTGCCAGCAGAACAGGTGTGAGCAATCAGCCCCAGCATTTT. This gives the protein CASRTGVSNQPQHF.

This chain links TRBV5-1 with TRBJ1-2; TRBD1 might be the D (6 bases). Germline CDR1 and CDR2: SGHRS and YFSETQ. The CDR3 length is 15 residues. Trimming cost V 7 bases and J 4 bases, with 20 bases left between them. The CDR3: CASSEGVRQIYGYTF. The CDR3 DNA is TGCGCCAGCTCTGAGGGGGTCCGACAGATCTATGGCTACACCTTC.

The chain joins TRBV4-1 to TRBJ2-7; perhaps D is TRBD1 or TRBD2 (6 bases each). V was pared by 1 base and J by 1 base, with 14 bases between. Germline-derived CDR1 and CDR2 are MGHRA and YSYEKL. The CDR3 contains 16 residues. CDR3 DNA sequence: TGCGCCAGCAGCCAAGGAGGGGGGTTCGGATCCTACGAGCAGTACTTC. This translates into CASSQGGGFGSYEQYF.

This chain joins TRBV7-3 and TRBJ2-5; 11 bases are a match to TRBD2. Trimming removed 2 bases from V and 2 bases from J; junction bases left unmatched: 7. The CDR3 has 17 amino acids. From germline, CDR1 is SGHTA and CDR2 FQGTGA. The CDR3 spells CASSLGGTSGSQETQYF. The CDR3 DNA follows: TGTGCCAGCAGCTTAGGCGGGACTAGCGGCTCGCAAGAGACCCAGTACTTC.

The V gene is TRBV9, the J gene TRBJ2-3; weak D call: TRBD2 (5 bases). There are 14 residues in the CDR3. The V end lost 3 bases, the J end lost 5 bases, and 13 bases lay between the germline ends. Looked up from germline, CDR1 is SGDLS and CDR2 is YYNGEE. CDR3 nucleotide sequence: TGTGCCAGCAGCGGTGGGGTACTAGTAGATACGCAGTATTTT. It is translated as CASSGGVLVDTQYF. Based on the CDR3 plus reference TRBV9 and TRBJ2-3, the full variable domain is DSGVTQTPKHLITATGQRVTLRCSPRSGDLSVYWYQQSLDQGLQFLIQYYNGEERAKGNILERFSAQQFPDLHSELNLSSLELGDSALYFCASSGGVLVDTQYFGPGTRLTVL.

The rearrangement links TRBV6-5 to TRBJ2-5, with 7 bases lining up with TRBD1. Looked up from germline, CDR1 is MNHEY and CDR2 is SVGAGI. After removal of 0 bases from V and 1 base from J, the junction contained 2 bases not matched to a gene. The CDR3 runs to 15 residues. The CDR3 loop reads CASSYSKGAQETQYF. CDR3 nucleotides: TGTGCCAGCAGTTACTCGAAGGGGGCCCAAGAGACCCAGTACTTC.

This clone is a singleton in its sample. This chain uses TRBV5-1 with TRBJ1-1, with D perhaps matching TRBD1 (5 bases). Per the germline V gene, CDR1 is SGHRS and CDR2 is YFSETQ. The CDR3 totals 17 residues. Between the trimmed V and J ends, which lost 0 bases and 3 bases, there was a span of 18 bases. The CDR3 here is CASSLAGQGIQDTEAFF. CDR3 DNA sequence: TGCGCCAGCAGCTTGGCCGGGCAGGGCATACAGGACACTGAAGCTTTCTTT. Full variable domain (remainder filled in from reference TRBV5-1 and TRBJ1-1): KAGVTQTPRYLIKTRGQQVTLSCSPISGHRSVSWYQQTPGQGLQFLFEYFSETQRNKGNFPGRFSGRQFSNSRSEMNVSTLELGDSALYLCASSLAGQGIQDTEAFFGQGTRLTVV.

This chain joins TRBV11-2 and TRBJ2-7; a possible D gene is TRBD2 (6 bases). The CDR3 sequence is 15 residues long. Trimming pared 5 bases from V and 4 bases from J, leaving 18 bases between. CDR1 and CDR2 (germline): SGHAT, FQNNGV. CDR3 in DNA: TGTGCCAGCAGCCCCCCCGGACTAATCGTGTACGAGCAGTACTTC. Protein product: CASSPPGLIVYEQYF.

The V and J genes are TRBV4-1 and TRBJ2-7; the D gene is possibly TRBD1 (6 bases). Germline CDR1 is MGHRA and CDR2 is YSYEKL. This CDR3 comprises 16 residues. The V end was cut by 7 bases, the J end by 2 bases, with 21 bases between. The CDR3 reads CASNPAIGQFPYEQYF. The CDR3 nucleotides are TGCGCCAGCAATCCCGCTATTGGACAGTTTCCCTACGAGCAGTACTTC.

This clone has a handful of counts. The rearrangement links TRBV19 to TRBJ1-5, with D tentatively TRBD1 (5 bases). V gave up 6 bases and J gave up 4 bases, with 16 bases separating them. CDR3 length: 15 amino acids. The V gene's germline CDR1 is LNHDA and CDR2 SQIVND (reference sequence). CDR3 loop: CASRARRGPNQPQHF. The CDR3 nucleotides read TGTGCCAGTAGGGCCAGGAGGGGCCCTAATCAGCCCCAGCATTTT. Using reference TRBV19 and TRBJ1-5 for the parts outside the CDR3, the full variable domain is DGGITQSPKYLFRKEGQNVTLSCEQNLNHDAMYWYRQDPGQGLRLIYYSQIVNDFQKGDIAEGYSVSREKKESFPLTVTSAQKNPTAFYLCASRARRGPNQPQHFGDGTRLSIL.

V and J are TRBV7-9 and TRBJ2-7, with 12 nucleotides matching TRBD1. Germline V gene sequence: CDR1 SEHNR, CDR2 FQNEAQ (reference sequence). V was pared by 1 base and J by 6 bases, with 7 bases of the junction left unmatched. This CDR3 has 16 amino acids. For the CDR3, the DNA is TGTGCCAGCAGCTTAGGGCTTTGGGACAGGGGGCTCGAGCAGTACTTC. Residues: CASSLGLWDRGLEQYF.

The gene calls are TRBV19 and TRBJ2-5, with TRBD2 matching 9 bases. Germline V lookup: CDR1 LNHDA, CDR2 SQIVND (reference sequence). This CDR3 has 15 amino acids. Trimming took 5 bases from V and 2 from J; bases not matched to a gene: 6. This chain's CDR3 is CASSARLAAQETQYF. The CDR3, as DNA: TGTGCCAGTAGTGCACGACTAGCGGCGCAAGAGACCCAGTACTTC.

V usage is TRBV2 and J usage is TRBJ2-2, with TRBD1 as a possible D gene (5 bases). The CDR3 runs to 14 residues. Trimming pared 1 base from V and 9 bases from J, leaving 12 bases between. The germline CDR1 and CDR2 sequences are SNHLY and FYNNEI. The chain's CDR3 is CASSEVLGARELFF. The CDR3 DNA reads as TGTGCCAGCAGTGAAGTCCTAGGGGCCCGGGAGCTGTTTTTT.